This T cell receptor beta chain was identified in a study of Ad26.COV2.S vaccination and SARS-CoV-2 variants. Study-level background: Donor was one of the participants in the Ad26.COV2.S arm of the COV1001 trial. By the intramuscular route, Ad26.COV2.S was given once, or twice 56 days apart.

Noted treatment: approximately 18 received Ad26.COV2.S at low or high dose, single or two shots; about five received placebo; per-sample allocation not given. Following the first vaccine or placebo injection, samples were taken on day 63. Some clones are missing from TCRdb's copy, which holds only in-frame ones; the method was immunoSEQ multiplex PCR. The sample contains approximately 350,000 clones, roughly 80% of which appear only once. Study conclusions and caveats: The study found higher spike-specific TCR breadth in vaccine than placebo recipients.

The count of this clone is one. Antigen: not known. This CDR3 is 16 amino acids long. This TCR came from a person between 18 and 65 years old who received the Ad26.COV2.S COVID-19 vaccine or a placebo. The rearrangement links TRBV21-1 to TRBJ1-2. TRBV21-1 is classified as a pseudogene. The sequencing used peripheral blood, collected in a trial of Ad26.COV2.S vaccine versus placebo. The CDR3 reads CASRFPEGLANYGYTF. In DNA, the CDR3 is TGTGCCAGCAGATTTCCAGAGGGGCTAGCTAACTATGGCTACACCTTC.